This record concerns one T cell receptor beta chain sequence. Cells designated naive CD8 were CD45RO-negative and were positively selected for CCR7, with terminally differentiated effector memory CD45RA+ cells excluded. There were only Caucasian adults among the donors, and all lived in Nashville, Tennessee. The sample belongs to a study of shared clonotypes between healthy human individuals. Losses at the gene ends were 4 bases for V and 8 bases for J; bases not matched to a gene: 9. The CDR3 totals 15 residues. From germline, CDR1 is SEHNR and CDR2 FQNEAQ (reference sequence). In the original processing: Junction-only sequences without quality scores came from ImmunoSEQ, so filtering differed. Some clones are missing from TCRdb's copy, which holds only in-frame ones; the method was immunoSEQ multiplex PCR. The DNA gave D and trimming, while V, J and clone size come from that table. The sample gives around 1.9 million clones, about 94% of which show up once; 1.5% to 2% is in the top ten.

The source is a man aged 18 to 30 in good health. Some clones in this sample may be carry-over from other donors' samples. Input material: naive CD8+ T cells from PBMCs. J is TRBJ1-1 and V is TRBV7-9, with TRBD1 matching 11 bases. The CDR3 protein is CASSYSDRGPFEAFF. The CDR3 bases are TGTGCCAGCAGCTACTCGGACAGGGGGCCCTTCGAAGCTTTCTTT.